This T cell receptor (beta chain) was captured by sequencing in a study of shared clonotypes between healthy human individuals. J was trimmed by 8 bases and V by 3 bases; bases with no gene match: 10. The CDR3 contains 15 residues. CDR1 and CDR2 from the germline V gene are SGHTA and FQGTGA. Turning to this clone: The antigen is unknown.

Study-level findings and limits: Measured sharing among donors was expected to vary with sequencing depth.

The healthy adult donors were HIV-negative and reported no recent acute infections or vaccinations. Every donor was a Caucasian adult from Nashville, Tennessee. The data were produced by immunoSEQ multiplex PCR, yet TCRdb's version contains in-frame clones alone and is incomplete. The sample lists 470,000 or so clones, almost 80% occurring once. The TCR sequence derives from a woman aged 40 to 50 in good health. Some clones in this sample may be carry-over from other donors' samples. The genes are TRBV7-3 and TRBJ1-2; 9 nucleotides match TRBD1. Sequenced: PBMCs. The CDR3 region has the DNA TGTGCCAGCAGCTTGACAGGGGGACACTATGGCGGCTACACCTTC. Its protein is CASSLTGGHYGGYTF. The whole variable domain, remainder taken from reference TRBV7-3 and TRBJ1-2, is GAGVSQTPSNKVTEKGKYVELRCDPISGHTALYWYRQSLGQGPEFLIYFQGTGAADDSGLPNDRFFAVRPEGSVSTLKIQRTERGDSAVYLCASSLTGGHYGGYTFGSGTRLTVV.